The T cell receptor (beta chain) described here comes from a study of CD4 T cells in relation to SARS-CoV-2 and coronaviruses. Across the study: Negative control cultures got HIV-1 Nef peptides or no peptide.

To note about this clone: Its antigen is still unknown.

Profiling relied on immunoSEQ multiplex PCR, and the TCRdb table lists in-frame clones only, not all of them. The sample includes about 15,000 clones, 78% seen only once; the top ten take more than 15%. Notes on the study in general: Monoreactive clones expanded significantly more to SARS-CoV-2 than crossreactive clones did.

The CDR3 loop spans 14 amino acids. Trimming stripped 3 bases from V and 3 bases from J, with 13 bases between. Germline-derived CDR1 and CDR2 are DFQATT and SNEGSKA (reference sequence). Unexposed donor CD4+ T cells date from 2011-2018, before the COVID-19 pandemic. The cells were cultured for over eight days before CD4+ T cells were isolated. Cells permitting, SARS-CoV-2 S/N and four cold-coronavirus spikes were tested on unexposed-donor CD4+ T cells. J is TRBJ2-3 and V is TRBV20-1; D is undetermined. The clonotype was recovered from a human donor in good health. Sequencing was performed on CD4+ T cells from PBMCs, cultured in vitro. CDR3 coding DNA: TGCAGTGCTAGTCGCCAGGTGGGGACAGATACGCAGTATTTT. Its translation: CSASRQVGTDTQYF.